This T cell receptor beta chain was profiled in a study of T cells in Graves' hyperthyroidism and ophthalmopathy. Whole-study context: Once the initial diagnosis was made, peripheral blood was obtained before any treatment. Study-level findings and limits: Ophthalmopathy was distinguished from stable hyperthyroidism by 13 V-J signatures. A median 6.5 months before onset, the model predicted ophthalmopathy.

In this sample, this clonotype turned up a few times. What it binds is unknown. J lost 4 bases, V lost 3 bases, and 10 bases had no gene match. There are 16 residues in the CDR3. Germline loops: CDR1 SGDLS, CDR2 YYNGEE. Amplified TCR beta CDR3 regions derived from RNA transcripts. HTBI primers were the set used in a first-round RT-PCR of the TCR CDR3. Each CDR3 protein gets one entry after TCRdb re-called the multiplex PCR reads with MiXCR. This sample has about 360,000 distinct CDR3 sequences; less than 15% occur once, and the top ten carry 9.2%. Those with hyperthyroidism were 18 to 65 years old, newly diagnosed, and ill for under 2 months.

The chain recombines TRBV9 with TRBJ2-5; TRBD1 agrees at 9 bases. Sequenced sample: blood. The TCR originated in a woman aged 18-29 years with Graves' hyperthyroidism. The CDR3 loop reads CASSATVTGGGETQYF. CDR3 bases: TGTGCCAGCAGCGCCACCGTCACAGGGGGCGGAGAGACCCAGTACTTC.